Reported below is one TCR beta chain. Germline V CDR1 and CDR2: SGDLS, YYNGEE. This CDR3 is 14 amino acids long. V lost 4 bases and J lost 0, with 10 bases in between. Generated by immunoSEQ multiplex PCR, the TCRdb table keeps only in-frame clones and is missing some. The table shows over 250,000 clones, with 76% occurring only once. This entry comes from a study of cytotoxic CD8 clonotypes in ibrutinib-treated CLL. TCR beta libraries used roughly 1.9 micrograms of DNA from cryopreserved PBMCs. This TCR came from a human donor with chronic lymphocytic leukemia. V is TRBV9 and J is TRBJ1-1; unclear D gene. Sequenced material: PBMCs, taken at disease progression, from a patient treated with ibrutinib. CDR3 nucleotide sequence: TGTGCCAGCAGCCAAACAGATTTGAACACTGAAGCTTTCTTT. Translation gives CASSQTDLNTEAFF.